These 29 T cell receptor beta chains were sequenced from one sample in a study of blood T cell repertoires in COVID-19. Assay used: immunoSEQ multiplex PCR; TCRdb lists only in-frame clones, some missing. The table lists a few hundred thousand clones, around four fifths of them singletons. Input material: peripheral blood. The receptors originated from a woman aged 50 to 65 with active or convalescent COVID-19.

The chain combines TRBV11-2 with TRBJ1-2; the match to TRBD1 covers 9 bases. The CDR3 sequence is 16 residues long. Trimming took 5 bases from V and 4 from J; bases not matched to a gene: 11. Per germline, CDR1 SGHAT and CDR2 FQNNGV. The CDR3 region has the DNA TGTGCCAGCAGCCAAAACAGGGGGCCGGCTCTCTATGGCTACACCTTC. This sequence encodes CASSQNRGPALYGYTF.

The CDR3 DNA reads TGTGCCAGCAGCCATCTCTCCGGGACAGGGAGGTCCTACGAGCAGTACTTC. Translating it yields CASSHLSGTGRSYEQYF. This rearrangement joins TRBV4-2 to TRBJ2-7, with TRBD1 matching over 9 bases. There are 17 residues in the CDR3. The V segment lost 3 bases and the J segment 1 base; nucleotides outside the gene matches: 10. CDR1 is LGHNA and CDR2 is YNFKEQ in the germline V gene.

CDR3: CSVQDEKLFF. In DNA, the CDR3 is TGCAGCGTTCAGGATGAAAAACTGTTTTTT. This sequence joins TRBV29-1 and TRBJ1-4; D gene uncertain. Germline CDR1 reads SQVTM; CDR2 reads ANQGSEA. The CDR3 sequence is 10 residues long. V lost 5 bases, J lost 6 bases, and 4 bases lay in between.

A remark on this clone: One end of the junction fails to match germline, which may point to a read error. This chain links TRBV24-1 with TRBJ2-1; unclear D gene. Germline V gene data show CDR1 as KGHDR and CDR2 as SFDVKD. The CDR3 extends over 15 amino acids. The CDR3 reads CATSDSLGSHNEQFF. The CDR3 bases are TGTGCCACCAGTGATTCGTTGGGCTCCCACAATGAGCAGTTCTTC.

This clone was found once. The J gene is TRBJ1-2, the V gene TRBV7-9; 9 bases match TRBD1. V shed 4 bases, J shed 6 bases, and the junction held 6 bases outside the gene matches. CDR1 is SEHNR and CDR2 is FQNEAQ in the germline V gene (reference sequence). This CDR3 is built from 14 residues. The CDR3 nucleotides are TGTGCCAGCAGCTCCAGGACAGGGGCAGATGGCTACACCTTC. Its translation: CASSSRTGADGYTF.

The genes are TRBV19 and TRBJ1-2; 10 bases agree with TRBD1. Germline trimming cut 3 bases from V and 4 bases from J; bases unmatched to any gene: 5. The germline gives CDR1 LNHDA, CDR2 SQIVND (reference sequence). This CDR3 is built from 15 residues. CDR3 sequence (DNA): TGTGCCAGTAGTATCCAGACAGGGGGCTCCTATGGCTACACCTTC. It is translated as CASSIQTGGSYGYTF.

The chain couples TRBV6-4 to TRBJ1-1; TRBD1 matches 8 bases. J gave up 5 bases and V 6 bases, and 8 bases lay outside the gene matches. Germline V gives CDR1 MRHNA, CDR2 SNTAGT. CDR3 length: 14 residues. CDR3 loop: CASSPDRGSTEAFF. DNA of the CDR3: TGTGCCAGCAGCCCCGACAGGGGCAGTACTGAAGCTTTCTTT.

V and J are TRBV2 and TRBJ1-1; weak D call: TRBD1 (5 bases). The germline gives CDR1 SNHLY, CDR2 FYNNEI. The CDR3 spans 13 residues. Trimming cost V 5 bases and J 11 bases, with 18 bases left between them. The CDR3 DNA reads as TGTGCCAGCAGTAGTCCGGGACTTGGTGACGCTTTCTTT. It codes for CASSSPGLGDAFF. The whole variable domain, filled in from reference TRBV2 and TRBJ1-1, reads EPEVTQTPSHQVTQMGQEVILRCVPISNHLYFYWYRQILGQKVEFLVSFYNNEISEKSEIFDDQFSVERPDGSNFTLKIRSTKLEDSAMYFCASSSPGLGDAFFGQGTRLTVV.

The genes are TRBV30 and TRBJ2-1; 10 bases agree with TRBD2. Trimming took 3 bases from V and 10 from J; bases not matched to a gene: 3. The length of the CDR3 is 12 residues. CDR1 and CDR2 (germline): GTSNPN, SVGIG (reference sequence). CDR3: CAWRLAGYEQFF. DNA of the CDR3: TGTGCCTGGAGACTAGCGGGATACGAGCAGTTCTTC. The full variable domain, rest sourced from reference TRBV30 and TRBJ2-1, is SQTIHQWPATLVQPVGSPLSLECTVEGTSNPNLYWYRQAAGRGLQLLFYSVGIGQISSEVPQNLSASRPQDRQFILSSKKLLLSDSGFYLCAWRLAGYEQFFGPGTRLTVL.

The V and J genes are TRBV27 and TRBJ1-4, with 8 bases aligning to TRBD1. CDR1 is MNHEY and CDR2 is SMNVEV in the germline V gene (reference sequence). This CDR3 is 15 amino acids long. The V and J ends lost 5 bases and 7 bases, in that order; junction bases with no gene match: 9. CDR3 nucleotides: TGTGCCAGCAGTCTCAGGACAGGGCAGGGTGAAAAACTGTTTTTT. It codes for CASSLRTGQGEKLFF.

V is TRBV27 and J is TRBJ1-2; a possible D gene is TRBD1 (5 bases). Trimming took 2 bases from V and 2 from J, leaving 6 bases between them. The CDR3 contains 13 residues. Looked up from germline, CDR1 is MNHEY and CDR2 is SMNVEV (reference sequence). CDR3 sequence reads: CASSLAGNYGYTF. CDR3 in DNA: TGTGCCAGCAGTTTAGCAGGGAACTATGGCTACACCTTC.

The chain combines TRBV5-1 with TRBJ1-2; 9 bases align to TRBD1. CDR3 length: 16 amino acids. CDR1 and CDR2 (germline): SGHRS, YFSETQ. Trimming took 0 bases from V and 4 from J; bases not matched to a gene: 7. CDR3 bases: TGCGCCAGCAGCTTGGCAGGGACAGGGAAGCTCTATGGCTACACCTTC. Its translation is CASSLAGTGKLYGYTF.

A remark on this clone: Other DNA sequences from this sample encode an identical CDR3 as well. The chain employs TRBV9 and TRBJ2-3, with TRBD2 identical over 8 bases. This CDR3 is built from 15 residues. Germline CDR1 is SGDLS and CDR2 is YYNGEE. The V segment lost 3 bases and the J segment 1 base; nucleotides outside the gene matches: 4. The CDR3 protein is CASSATSGRTDTQYF. The CDR3 DNA reads as TGTGCCAGCAGCGCTACTAGCGGCCGCACAGATACGCAGTATTTT.

This chain links TRBV14 with TRBJ2-4, with D possibly being TRBD1 (6 bases). Germline V CDR1 and CDR2: SGHDN, FVKESK. This CDR3 has 15 amino acids. Trimming removed 5 bases at V and 1 base at J, with 12 bases between. The CDR3 spells CASSSITGAKNIQYF. CDR3 DNA sequence: TGTGCCAGCAGCTCCATCACAGGGGCCAAAAACATTCAGTACTTC.

The V gene is TRBV19, the J gene TRBJ1-3, with 8 bases that match TRBD1. The CDR3 sequence is 16 residues long. J was trimmed by 6 bases and V by 3 bases; bases with no gene match: 10. CDR1 and CDR2 from the germline V gene are LNHDA and SQIVND (reference sequence). Here the CDR3 reads CASSIRDRRWENTIYF. The CDR3 DNA is TGTGCCAGTAGTATTCGGGACAGGCGCTGGGAAAACACCATATATTTT.

The chain recombines TRBV28 with TRBJ1-5; the D gene is possibly TRBD1 (5 bases). Germline V gene sequence: CDR1 MDHEN, CDR2 SYDVKM. Between the trimmed V and J ends, which lost 10 bases and 6 bases, there was a span of 22 bases. The CDR3 spans 15 residues. The CDR3 sequence: CATLFGAASAQPQHF. DNA for the CDR3: TGTGCCACCCTATTTGGGGCGGCAAGCGCTCAGCCCCAGCATTTT.

The genes are TRBV16 and TRBJ2-7; D might be TRBD1 (6 bases). The ends were cut back, 3 bases at V and 2 bases at J, with 14 bases in the middle. Germline V gene sequence: CDR1 KGHSY, CDR2 FQNENV. This CDR3 has 15 amino acids. The chain's CDR3 is CASSQTGTPTYEQYF. In nucleotides, the CDR3 is TGTGCCAGCAGCCAGACCGGGACACCGACCTACGAGCAGTACTTC.

The V and J genes are TRBV6-5 and TRBJ2-1, with a possible D match to TRBD1 (6 bases). V lost 3 bases and J 1 base, leaving 10 bases between the germline ends. The germline CDR1 and CDR2 sequences are MNHEY and SVGAGI. The CDR3 extends over 15 amino acids. In DNA, the CDR3 is TGTGCCAGCAGTTATAACAGGGATTCCTACAATGAGCAGTTCTTC. Residues: CASSYNRDSYNEQFF.

In its sample, this clone was seen once. Other DNA sequences of this sample code for an identical CDR3. The rearrangement uses TRBV9 and TRBJ2-3; 9 nucleotides align to TRBD2. Germline V CDR1 and CDR2: SGDLS, YYNGEE. The CDR3 is made up of 15 amino acids. V shed 2 bases and J 0 bases; nucleotides not matched to a gene: 1. The CDR3 DNA reads as TGTGCCAGCAGCGTGACTAGCGGTAGCACAGATACGCAGTATTTT. Protein sequence: CASSVTSGSTDTQYF.

The rearrangement links TRBV10-2 to TRBJ1-1; 9 bases line up with TRBD1. V shed 3 bases, J shed 1 base, and the junction held 6 bases outside the gene matches. Germline V CDR1 and CDR2: WSHSY, SAAADI. There are 16 residues in the CDR3. This CDR3 reads CASSDWEGQGNTEAFF. The CDR3 nucleotides read TGCGCCAGCAGTGATTGGGAGGGACAGGGGAACACTGAAGCTTTCTTT.

This rearrangement joins TRBV7-9 to TRBJ2-2; D gene uncertain. V was shortened by 5 bases and J by 3 bases, with 16 bases between the two germline ends. Germline CDR1 is SEHNR and CDR2 is FQNEAQ (reference sequence). CDR3 length: 16 amino acids. CDR3 sequence reads: CASSRVPQRYTGELFF. CDR3 DNA sequence: TGTGCCAGCAGCCGGGTACCCCAGAGGTACACCGGGGAGCTGTTTTTT.

This clone was seen a few times. Different DNA sequences within this sample yield the same CDR3. This CDR3 is CASSLAGRGYEQYF. Written as DNA, the CDR3 is TGCGCCAGCAGCTTGGCCGGGCGGGGCTACGAGCAGTACTTC. The chain uses TRBV5-1 and TRBJ2-7; TRBD2 might be the D (6 bases). CDR1 SGHRS and CDR2 YFSETQ come from the germline V gene. The CDR3 has 14 residues. Between the trimmed V and J ends, which lost 0 bases and 3 bases, there was a span of 10 bases.

J is TRBJ2-7 and V is TRBV28, with D possibly TRBD2 on 5 matching bases. Germline lookup yields CDR1 MDHEN and CDR2 SYDVKM. This CDR3 contains 15 residues. V lost 7 bases and J lost 3, with 19 bases in between. The CDR3 spells CASTPAAGEGYEQYF. The CDR3 DNA is TGTGCCAGCACTCCCGCCGCCGGAGAGGGCTACGAGCAGTACTTC.

The V call is TRBV18, the J call TRBJ2-1; D might be TRBD1 (5 bases). CDR3 length equals 15 residues. Germline lookup yields CDR1 KGHSH and CDR2 LQKENI. Trimming pared 3 bases from V and 2 bases from J, leaving 11 bases between. The DNA for the CDR3 is TGTGCCAGCTCACCCCCTGAAGGGGCCTACAATGAGCAGTTCTTC. Translation gives CASSPPEGAYNEQFF.

The J gene is TRBJ2-7, the V gene TRBV10-2, with a weak D call TRBD2 (6 bases). The V and J ends lost 4 bases and 6 bases respectively, with 16 bases between them. This CDR3 comprises 14 residues. Germline loops: CDR1 WSHSY, CDR2 SAAADI. CDR3 bases: TGCGCCAGCAGTGTTTTCGGGCTAGCGTCCGAGCAGTACTTC. As protein: CASSVFGLASEQYF.

This clone showed up just once. This chain uses TRBV5-4 with TRBJ2-1; D remains unclear. This CDR3 is built from 14 residues. Germline assignment: CDR1 SGHNT and CDR2 YYREEE (reference sequence). V shed 0 bases and J shed 1 base, with 5 bases lying between them. CDR3 DNA sequence: TGTGCCAGCAGCTTGGAGCCTTCCTACAATGAGCAGTTCTTC. Translated: CASSLEPSYNEQFF.

Only one count was recorded for this clone. The chain employs TRBV30 and TRBJ2-7; D remains unclear. The CDR3 covers 11 residues. In germline, CDR1 is GTSNPN, CDR2 SVGIG (reference sequence). Trimming shortened V by 4 bases and J by 3 bases, and 7 bases separated the two germline ends. The CDR3 is CAWTRHYEQYF. In DNA, the CDR3 is TGTGCCTGGACCAGACACTACGAGCAGTACTTC. The full variable domain, rest sourced from reference TRBV30 and TRBJ2-7, is SQTIHQWPATLVQPVGSPLSLECTVEGTSNPNLYWYRQAAGRGLQLLFYSVGIGQISSEVPQNLSASRPQDRQFILSSKKLLLSDSGFYLCAWTRHYEQYFGPGTRLTVT.

V gene TRBV6-2 or TRBV6-3 combines with J gene TRBJ2-7; 12 nucleotides align to TRBD2. CDR1 and CDR2 from the germline V gene are MNHEY and SVGEGT. The CDR3 is 15 amino acids. J gave up 5 bases and V 6 bases, and 8 bases lay outside the gene matches. In nucleotides, the CDR3 is TGTGCCAGCAGCCCACTAGCGGGAGGCGGCGACGAGCAGTACTTC. Amino acid sequence: CASSPLAGGGDEQYF.

The chain combines TRBV3-1 (or the pseudogene TRBV3-2) with TRBJ2-5; 14 bases align to TRBD2. CDR1 and CDR2 from the germline V gene are LGHDT and YNNKEL (reference sequence). This CDR3 is 16 amino acids long. Trimming removed 4 bases from V and 4 bases from J; junction bases left unmatched: 5. CDR3 sequence reads: CASSPGTSGRAETQYF. The DNA of the CDR3 is TGTGCCAGCAGCCCTGGGACTAGCGGGAGAGCAGAGACCCAGTACTTC.